This paragraph reports one T cell receptor beta chain. Its antigen is undetermined. Single viable CD3+CD4+CD8-CD45RO+ cells were sorted as the memory CD4+ T cells. CD4+ T cells were isolated by positive magnetic selection. Germline CDR1 and CDR2: MNHEY and SVGAGI. V gave up 6 bases and J gave up 5 bases, with 13 bases separating them. This CDR3 is built from 13 residues. This specimen belongs to a study of memory CD4+ T cells and cytomegalovirus serostatus. The study, taken as a whole, reports: Each of 67 CMV-associated TCRbeta sequences occurred in one to five individuals. Repertoires predicted CMV serostatus with median bootstrapped AUC of around 0.95.

Some clones are missing from TCRdb's copy, which holds only in-frame ones; the method was immunoSEQ multiplex PCR. The top ten hold around 0.6% of the sample, which has approximately 40,000 clones, 60% to 85% seen once. The receptor was derived from an adult in good health and CMV-seronegative. What was sequenced was memory CD4+ T cells from blood. The chain carries TRBV6-5 and TRBJ1-2, with D possibly being TRBD1 (5 bases). CDR3 residues: CASRGDSSYGYTF. The DNA for the CDR3 is TGTGCCAGCAGGGGAGACAGCTCTTATGGCTACACCTTC.